This T cell receptor (beta chain) is from a study of T cell responses to AZD1222 COVID-19 vaccine. Clones were read by immunoSEQ multiplex PCR, and TCRdb kept only the in-frame ones, dropping some. The table lists more than 140,000 clones, approximately 95% of them singletons. Regarding this clone: The target antigen is unknown.

General study points: Just 5 to 7 people given AZD1222 tested seropositive at baseline.

The TCR was taken from an adult in good health. The source material was peripheral blood, sampled on day 0 of MenACWY control vaccination.

The CDR3 is CASSQEGGNSNQPQHF. CDR3 coding DNA: TGCGCCAGCAGCCAAGAGGGGGGTAATAGCAATCAGCCCCAGCATTTT. The rearrangement links TRBV4-1 to TRBJ1-5; tentatively, D is TRBD1 (5 bases). Trimming removed 0 bases at V and 0 bases at J, with 9 bases between. The CDR3 consists of 16 residues. Germline V gives CDR1 MGHRA, CDR2 YSYEKL.